The 27 T cell receptor beta chains below come from one sample, sequenced in a study of long-term antiretroviral therapy in people with HIV. The run of the v3.0 immunoSEQ assay was at survey level. Profiling relied on immunoSEQ multiplex PCR, and the TCRdb table lists in-frame clones only, not all of them. The sample gives roughly 15,000 clones, 80% of which show up once; 10% to 15% is in the top ten. Sequencing was performed on unsorted PBMCs, taken 3.2 years before starting antiretroviral therapy. Receptor source: a man in his forties with HIV.

This chain links TRBV9 with TRBJ1-6; D not certain. Trimming shortened V by 3 bases and J by 5 bases, and 12 bases separated the two germline ends. The CDR3 is made up of 15 amino acids. CDR1 is SGDLS, CDR2 YYNGEE, per germline. DNA for the CDR3: TGTGCCAGCAGCGCGACGGCTACCGATAATTCACCCCTCCACTTT. Its protein is CASSATATDNSPLHF. The variable domain in full, completed from reference TRBV9 and TRBJ1-6, reads DSGVTQTPKHLITATGQRVTLRCSPRSGDLSVYWYQQSLDQGLQFLIQYYNGEERAKGNILERFSAQQFPDLHSELNLSSLELGDSALYFCASSATATDNSPLHFGNGTRLTVT.

The rearrangement joins TRBV6-5 to TRBJ2-2; tentatively, D is TRBD1 (5 bases). The CDR3 runs 14 residues. Trimming pared 2 bases from V and 3 bases from J, leaving 7 bases between. Looked up from germline, CDR1 is MNHEY and CDR2 is SVGAGI. In DNA, the CDR3 is TGTGCCAGCAGTTACAGCAGGGACACCGGGGAGCTGTTTTTT. It is translated as CASSYSRDTGELFF.

This clone has only one observation. This chain uses TRBV5-5 with TRBJ1-2, with TRBD1 matching over 10 bases. Unmatched junction bases numbered 2, after V lost 3 bases and J lost 0 bases. CDR3 length: 15 amino acids. The germline V gene encodes CDR1 SGHKS and CDR2 YYEKEE (reference sequence). CDR3 region: CASSSGTGANYGYTF. The CDR3 nucleotides read TGTGCCAGCAGCTCAGGGACAGGGGCTAACTATGGCTACACCTTC.

This clone is medium-sized in the sample. The V gene is TRBV5-6, the J gene TRBJ2-7; the match to TRBD1 covers 10 bases. The V and J ends lost 3 bases and 6 bases, in that order; junction bases with no gene match: 9. The CDR3 covers 15 residues. Germline CDR1 is SGHDT and CDR2 is YYEEEE. CDR3 residues: CASSSGGTGDAEQYF. Here the CDR3 DNA reads TGTGCCAGCAGCTCCGGGGGGACAGGGGACGCCGAGCAGTACTTC.

The gene calls are TRBV2 and TRBJ1-4, with 7 bases fitting TRBD1. Germline values: CDR1 SNHLY, CDR2 FYNNEI. The junction had 4 bases not matched to a gene; V was cut back by 6 bases and J by 3 bases. The CDR3 is 14 residues long. CDR3 sequence (DNA): TGTGCCAGCAGATCCAGGGGGGCTAATGAAAAACTGTTTTTT. Protein: CASRSRGANEKLFF.

The CDR3 sequence: CASSPGGSRITF. CDR3 sequence (DNA): TGTGCCAGCAGCCCAGGGGGGTCAAGGATTACTTTC. V usage is TRBV2 and J usage is TRBJ2-6; D is possibly TRBD1 (7 bases). The CDR3 loop spans 12 amino acids. Germline V lookup: CDR1 SNHLY, CDR2 FYNNEI. V shed 6 bases and J shed 19 bases, with 19 bases lying between them.

The chain has TRBV5-4 and TRBJ1-1; D gene unclear. CDR1 is SGHNT and CDR2 is YYREEE in the germline V gene (reference sequence). The V end was cut by 0 bases, the J end by 4 bases, with 7 bases between. The CDR3 is 13 residues long. The CDR3 reads CASSLERTTEAFF. The CDR3 nucleotides are TGTGCCAGCAGCTTGGAGAGGACCACTGAAGCTTTCTTT.

This clone was counted between two and nine times. The chain carries TRBV2 and TRBJ1-6; no reliable D call. Germline V gene sequence: CDR1 SNHLY, CDR2 FYNNEI. Trimming shortened V by 5 bases and J by 0 bases, and 11 bases separated the two germline ends. This CDR3 has 16 residues. This CDR3 is CASSPEGFSYNSPLHF. CDR3 in DNA: TGTGCCAGCAGTCCCGAGGGCTTCTCCTATAATTCACCCCTCCACTTT. The full variable domain, its missing parts supplied by reference TRBV2 and TRBJ1-6, is EPEVTQTPSHQVTQMGQEVILRCVPISNHLYFYWYRQILGQKVEFLVSFYNNEISEKSEIFDDQFSVERPDGSNFTLKIRSTKLEDSAMYFCASSPEGFSYNSPLHFGNGTRLTVT.

J is TRBJ1-2 and V is TRBV28; a possible D gene is TRBD1 (5 bases). Germline V gene sequence: CDR1 MDHEN, CDR2 SYDVKM. V shed 5 bases and J shed 2 bases, with 15 bases lying between them. This CDR3 is 15 amino acids long. CDR3 sequence (DNA): TGTGCCAGCAGTCCCCGAATGGGGGTAAACTATGGCTACACCTTC. It codes for CASSPRMGVNYGYTF.

The rearrangement uses TRBV15 and TRBJ2-7, with 11 bases aligning to TRBD2. The CDR3 has 17 amino acids. CDR1 is LNHNV, CDR2 YYDKDF, per germline (reference sequence). The V and J ends lost 6 bases and 0 bases, in that order; junction bases with no gene match: 10. This chain's CDR3 is CATSNLAGGLSSYEQYF. The CDR3 nucleotides are TGTGCCACCAGTAACCTAGCGGGGGGACTTAGCTCCTACGAGCAGTACTTC.

The genes are TRBV5-1 and TRBJ1-6; the D is unclear. V shed 0 bases and J shed 4 bases, with 11 bases lying between them. The CDR3 is 16 residues long. Germline CDR1 reads SGHRS; CDR2 reads YFSETQ. CDR3 DNA sequence: TGCGCCAGCAGCTTGGAGCAGGCGGTTTATAATTCACCCCTCCACTTT. As protein: CASSLEQAVYNSPLHF. The full variable domain, in which reference TRBV5-1 and TRBJ1-6 provide the parts outside the CDR3, is KAGVTQTPRYLIKTRGQQVTLSCSPISGHRSVSWYQQTPGQGLQFLFEYFSETQRNKGNFPGRFSGRQFSNSRSEMNVSTLELGDSALYLCASSLEQAVYNSPLHFGNGTRLTVT.

By proportion, this clone is medium-sized. The chain couples TRBV30 to TRBJ2-1; D is unresolved. V shed 0 bases and J shed 4 bases, with 7 bases lying between them. This CDR3 has 13 residues. CDR1 is GTSNPN and CDR2 is SVGIG in the germline V gene (reference sequence). The CDR3 DNA sequence: TGTGCCTGGAGTGTCGCCATTTACAATGAGCAGTTCTTC. Translating gives CAWSVAIYNEQFF. Combining the CDR3 with reference TRBV30 and TRBJ2-1 gives the whole variable domain SQTIHQWPATLVQPVGSPLSLECTVEGTSNPNLYWYRQAAGRGLQLLFYSVGIGQISSEVPQNLSASRPQDRQFILSSKKLLLSDSGFYLCAWSVAIYNEQFFGPGTRLTVL.

CDR3 sequence reads: CASSGGTGITDTQYF. The CDR3 coding sequence is TGTGCCAGCAGTGGGGGTACAGGGATCACAGATACGCAGTATTTT. The gene calls are TRBV6-1 and TRBJ2-3; D possibly corresponds to TRBD1 (6 bases). This CDR3 has 15 residues. The germline V gene has CDR1 MNHNS and CDR2 SASEGT. The V end lost 4 bases, the J end lost 2 bases, and 13 bases lay between the germline ends.

In this sample, this clone turned up a few times. The chain carries TRBV2 and TRBJ2-7, with 7 positions matching TRBD1. The germline CDR1 and CDR2 sequences are SNHLY and FYNNEI. The CDR3 consists of 12 residues. The CDR3 loop is CASSEAKGARRV. The CDR3, as DNA: TGTGCCAGCAGTGAAGCTAAGGGGGCAAGGAGAGTC.

The chain couples TRBV4-1 to TRBJ1-1; the D is unclear. The CDR3 totals 14 residues. V lost 1 base to trimming and J lost 0 bases, with 6 bases between them. Germline V gene sequence: CDR1 MGHRA, CDR2 YSYEKL. The CDR3 protein is CASSQGDMNTEAFF. CDR3 nucleotide sequence: TGCGCCAGCAGCCAAGGGGATATGAACACTGAAGCTTTCTTT.

This sequence joins TRBV5-1 and TRBJ1-5; D unclear. Germline lookup yields CDR1 SGHRS and CDR2 YFSETQ. The CDR3 spans 15 residues. Trimming removed 4 bases at V and 5 bases at J, with 16 bases between. The CDR3 loop reads CASSPGVGRDQPQHF. CDR3 in DNA: TGCGCCAGCAGCCCCGGCGTAGGACGGGATCAGCCCCAGCATTTT.

The DNA of the CDR3 is TGTGCCAGCAGCCTCACAGTACCGACTAATGAAAAACTGTTTTTT. Protein product: CASSLTVPTNEKLFF. The J gene is TRBJ1-4, the V gene TRBV6-6; D ambiguous. The CDR3 length is 15 residues. The V gene's germline CDR1 is MNHNY and CDR2 SVGAGI (reference sequence). Trimming removed 6 bases from V and 2 bases from J, with 13 bases in between.

The rearrangement uses TRBV7-9 and TRBJ2-6; D gene ambiguous. The CDR3 is made up of 19 amino acids. V lost 1 base and J 0 bases, leaving 16 bases between the germline ends. CDR1 and CDR2 (germline): SEHNR, FQNEAQ (reference sequence). DNA for the CDR3: TGTGCCAGCAGCTTAGGGTGGACCCAAATAAGCTCTGGGGCCAACGTCCTGACTTTC. This encodes CASSLGWTQISSGANVLTF.

The chain carries TRBV9 and TRBJ2-5; 9 positions agree with TRBD1. The J segment lost 4 bases and the V segment lost 3 bases, leaving 4 bases of the junction unmatched. The germline V gene has CDR1 SGDLS and CDR2 YYNGEE. There are 14 residues in the CDR3. CDR3 in DNA: TGTGCCAGCAGCGCCACAGGGGGCTCAGAGACCCAGTACTTC. Amino acids: CASSATGGSETQYF.

The chain has TRBV6-5 and TRBJ2-7; possibly TRBD1 for D (5 bases). The CDR3 runs to 13 residues. Germline-derived CDR1 and CDR2 are MNHEY and SVGAGI. Trimming took off 3 bases at V and 7 bases at J, with 13 bases between the two ends. The CDR3 DNA is TGTGCCAGCAGTTATTCAGGGAAGGTGGAGCAGTACTTC. Translating it yields CASSYSGKVEQYF.

The chain recombines TRBV5-1 with TRBJ2-2; D uncertain. The V and J ends lost 0 bases and 2 bases respectively, with 8 bases between them. Germline V gene sequence: CDR1 SGHRS, CDR2 YFSETQ. The CDR3 extends over 15 amino acids. Here the CDR3 reads CASSLGQHNTGELFF. The CDR3 bases are TGCGCCAGCAGCTTGGGGCAGCACAACACCGGGGAGCTGTTTTTT.

The rearrangement uses TRBV5-1 and TRBJ2-7; weak D call: TRBD1 (6 bases). Per the germline V gene, CDR1 is SGHRS and CDR2 is YFSETQ. This CDR3 has 16 amino acids. V was pared by 0 bases and J by 2 bases, with 15 bases between. CDR3 nucleotide sequence: TGCGCCAGCAGCTTGGTTACAGGGCCAACCCCCTACGAGCAGTACTTC. Translated, it gives CASSLVTGPTPYEQYF.

V is TRBV10-1 and J is TRBJ2-3, with D unclear. This CDR3 has 14 residues. Germline lookup yields CDR1 WNHNN and CDR2 SYGVQD (reference sequence). V was cut by 6 bases and J by 4 bases, with 14 bases left in between. CDR3: CASSENTVADTQYF. The CDR3 DNA reads as TGCGCCAGCAGCGAAAACACAGTGGCAGATACGCAGTATTTT.

The chain uses TRBV29-1 and TRBJ1-5, with 8 nucleotides matching TRBD1. Per the germline V gene, CDR1 is SQVTM and CDR2 is ANQGSEA. The CDR3 has 15 amino acids. The CDR3 loop is CSAAAGTGSNQPQHF. In nucleotides, the CDR3 is TGCAGTGCGGCCGCCGGGACAGGTAGCAATCAGCCCCAGCATTTT.

The chain links TRBV10-2 to TRBJ2-7; D tentatively reads TRBD1 or TRBD2 (5 bases each). Germline values: CDR1 WSHSY, CDR2 SAAADI. The CDR3 extends over 17 amino acids. Trimming left V 7 bases short and J 0 bases short, with 22 bases between. The CDR3 loop reads CASIKTGPTGSSYEQYF. In nucleotides, the CDR3 is TGCGCCAGCATTAAGACGGGGCCAACTGGGAGCTCCTACGAGCAGTACTTC.

This clone has only one observation. The rearrangement uses TRBV5-1 and TRBJ1-4; TRBD1 might be the D (6 bases). Germline V lookup: CDR1 SGHRS, CDR2 YFSETQ. V shed 3 bases and J shed 8 bases, with 17 bases lying between them. CDR3 length: 15 residues. CDR3 sequence: CASSSTGNVQEKLFF. Written as DNA, the CDR3 is TGCGCCAGCAGCTCCACAGGGAACGTTCAGGAAAAACTGTTTTTT.

Points on this clone: Germline and junction disagree at one end, which may indicate a read error. The chain links TRBV6-1 to TRBJ2-2; D remains ambiguous. CDR1 and CDR2 (germline): MNHNS, SASEGT. The CDR3 has 12 residues. The CDR3 DNA reads as TGTGCCAGCAATGAAAACACCGGGGAGCTGTTTTTT. It is translated as CASNENTGELFF.